This record looks at one T cell receptor beta chain sequence and its context. The sample belongs to a study of CD8+ T cells in alopecia areata. The treatment denotes: oral pan-JAK inhibitor, 5-10 mg twice daily. Trimming cost V 1 base and J 8 bases; bases outside gene matches: 9. Germline-derived CDR1 and CDR2 are SGHDT and YYEEEE. The CDR3 is 15 residues long. Extracted from the samples, RNA was reverse transcribed into cDNA to serve as the sequencing template. Sequencing used immunoSEQ multiplex PCR; TCRdb keeps in-frame clones, though not all of them. The sample carries 130,000 to 150,000 clones, 82% recorded once.

This chain uses TRBV5-6 with TRBJ2-1; 7 bases fit TRBD2. The material sequenced was CD8+ T cells sorted from blood, taken at week 4, from a patient treated with tofacitinib. This receptor was taken from a human donor with alopecia areata. The CDR3 region has the DNA TGTGCCAGCAGCTTGAGGGAGGGTTTAAGGGATGAGCAGTTCTTC. The encoded protein is CASSLREGLRDEQFF.